This T cell receptor (beta chain) derives from a study of blood T cell repertoires in COVID-19. Study summary: Resolution of symptoms, clearance, or two negative PCRs was present in recovered Cohort 3 donors.

Individuals aged roughly 18 to 100 years were recruited from 24 US areas. The germline CDR1 and CDR2 sequences are SGHRS and YFSETQ. CDR3 length: 15 amino acids. J lost 7 bases, V lost 4 bases, and 10 bases had no gene match. Per the study methods: Estimation of nucleated cell counts was performed using reference gene primer amplification. Some clones are missing from TCRdb's copy, which holds only in-frame ones; the method was immunoSEQ multiplex PCR. V, J and clone size derive from that table, while D and trimming were established from the DNA sequence. The table has under 400,000 clones, around 87% seen once.

The sample taken for sequencing was PBMCs or T cells enriched from blood (not recorded which). The chain is built from TRBV5-1 and TRBJ2-1; TRBD1 aligns across 8 bases. The sequence derives from a man aged 40-55 years in a cohort exposed to, infected with or recovered from COVID-19 (not recorded which). The CDR3 DNA reads as TGCGCCAGCAGCCGAGGGCAGGGGGCGCCTAATGAGCAGTTCTTC. It is translated as CASSRGQGAPNEQFF.